These 16 T cell receptor beta chains share one sample of origin, sequenced in a study of beta chain features in type 1 diabetes. Their specific antigens are unknown. cDNA synthesis used the whole RNA isolate, giving expressed TCRB sequences. Generated by immunoSEQ multiplex PCR, the TCRdb table keeps only in-frame clones and is missing some. Of some 160,000 clones in the sample, 7% to 9.5% were seen once. Broader study findings: The study found moderately but significantly shorter TCRB CDR3s in all four CD4+ subsets of Type 1 diabetes patients.

Sequenced sample: central memory CD4+ T cells from blood. The source of these receptors is a woman aged 25 to 45 with type 1 diabetes.

In regard to this clone: The same CDR3 also results from other DNA sequences found in this sample. In DNA form, the CDR3 reads TGTGCCAGCAGCTTAGAGGGTACAGATACGCAGTATTTT. Its translation is CASSLEGTDTQYF. The chain uses TRBV5-4 and TRBJ2-3, with a possible D match to TRBD2 (5 bases). The CDR3 length is 13 residues. The V end lost 2 bases, the J end lost 3 bases, and 7 bases lay between the germline ends. Germline V lookup: CDR1 SGHNT, CDR2 YYREEE (reference sequence).

This clone appeared a few times. J is TRBJ2-3 and V is TRBV5-1; 9 bases line up with TRBD1. Germline V gene data show CDR1 as SGHRS and CDR2 as YFSETQ. The CDR3 runs to 15 residues. With V trimmed by 3 bases and J by 0 bases, 2 bases remained unmatched. CDR3 sequence (DNA): TGCGCCAGCAGCTACGGACAGGGGAGCACAGATACGCAGTATTTT. This encodes CASSYGQGSTDTQYF. Full variable domain (rest looked up from reference TRBV5-1 and TRBJ2-3): KAGVTQTPRYLIKTRGQQVTLSCSPISGHRSVSWYQQTPGQGLQFLFEYFSETQRNKGNFPGRFSGRQFSNSRSEMNVSTLELGDSALYLCASSYGQGSTDTQYFGPGTRLTVL.

V usage is TRBV5-1 and J usage is TRBJ2-7; D might be TRBD1 (5 bases). Germline lookup yields CDR1 SGHRS and CDR2 YFSETQ. Trimming stripped 3 bases from V and 1 base from J, with 11 bases between. The CDR3 consists of 14 residues. CDR3 DNA sequence: TGCGCCAGCAGCTCTCAGGGTAATTCCTACGAGCAGTACTTC. Translating it yields CASSSQGNSYEQYF.

This clone has more than one count but fewer than ten. V is TRBV7-9 and J is TRBJ2-2; no clear D gene. With 3 bases removed from V and 0 bases from J, the gap between germline ends came to 8 bases. Germline-derived CDR1 and CDR2 are SEHNR and FQNEAQ (reference sequence). The CDR3 runs to 15 residues. Here the CDR3 reads CASSFQAANTGELFF. The CDR3 DNA reads TGTGCCAGCAGCTTTCAGGCTGCGAACACCGGGGAGCTGTTTTTT.

The chain recombines TRBV4-2 with TRBJ2-5, with D unresolved. V was trimmed by 3 bases and J by 7 bases, leaving 21 bases between them. CDR1 is LGHNA and CDR2 is YNFKEQ in the germline V gene. This CDR3 contains 16 residues. The CDR3 nucleotides read TGTGCCAGCAGCCAGTTAATGTCCGGCGGTGCTGGGACCCAGTACTTC. Its translation is CASSQLMSGGAGTQYF.

The CDR3 region has the DNA TGTGCCAGCAGTTACCGTGAGGAGCAGTACTTC. Translation: CASSYREEQYF. The chain combines TRBV2 with TRBJ2-7, with D uncertain. With 5 bases removed from V and 7 bases from J, the gap between germline ends came to 9 bases. Germline loops: CDR1 SNHLY, CDR2 FYNNEI. There are 11 residues in the CDR3. Using reference TRBV2 and TRBJ2-7 for the parts outside the CDR3, the full variable domain is EPEVTQTPSHQVTQMGQEVILRCVPISNHLYFYWYRQILGQKVEFLVSFYNNEISEKSEIFDDQFSVERPDGSNFTLKIRSTKLEDSAMYFCASSYREEQYFGPGTRLTVT.

To note about this clone: An end of the junction differs from the germline gene, which may be a read error. The genes are TRBV7-7 and TRBJ2-1; weak D call: TRBD1 (6 bases). This CDR3 comprises 17 residues. The germline V gene has CDR1 SSHAT and CDR2 FNYEAQ (reference sequence). CDR3: CASSWGRTGKPYNEQFF. Written as DNA, the CDR3 is TGTGCTAGCAGCTGGGGACGTACAGGGAAACCCTACAATGAGCAGTTCTTC.

This clone turned up a few times. This chain uses TRBV7-2 with TRBJ2-7, with a weak D call TRBD2 (6 bases). Germline V gene data show CDR1 as SGHTA and CDR2 as FQGNSA. CDR3 size: 13 residues. V lost 5 bases and J 2 bases, leaving 10 bases between the germline ends. The CDR3 here is CASSRTGAYEQYF. The CDR3 nucleotides read TGTGCCAGCAGCCGGACGGGGGCCTACGAGCAGTACTTC.

This clone has just a few counts. The chain couples TRBV4-2 to TRBJ2-5; TRBD1 is a possible D gene (5 bases). Germline V lookup: CDR1 LGHNA, CDR2 YNFKEQ. V dropped 0 bases and J dropped 4 bases, with 9 bases sitting between them. CDR3 length equals 14 residues. The CDR3 DNA sequence: TGTGCCAGCAGCCAAGAAGGCCAGGGAGAGACCCAGTACTTC. Translated: CASSQEGQGETQYF.

This clone was found many times. V is TRBV29-1 and J is TRBJ1-2; D perhaps matches TRBD1 (6 bases). Deletions cut 8 bases from V and 6 bases from J, with 16 bases between. CDR1 and CDR2 from the germline V gene are SQVTM and ANQGSEA. The CDR3 loop spans 12 amino acids. CDR3 loop: CSTPGGGHGYTF. In DNA, the CDR3 is TGCAGCACCCCTGGGGGGGGCCATGGCTACACCTTC.

The CDR3 DNA reads as TGTGCCAGCAGCCAAGAGCGAGGGTCGGACTATGGCTACACCTTC. Its translation is CASSQERGSDYGYTF. This chain uses TRBV4-2 with TRBJ1-2; D is unresolved. Trimming stripped 0 bases from V and 3 bases from J, with 11 bases between. CDR1 is LGHNA and CDR2 is YNFKEQ in the germline V gene. The CDR3 covers 15 residues.

This clone was found a few times. The rearrangement links TRBV5-4 to TRBJ2-7; D perhaps matches TRBD2 (5 bases). V gave up 7 bases and J gave up 2 bases, with 22 bases separating them. The germline gives CDR1 SGHNT, CDR2 YYREEE (reference sequence). This CDR3 region has 16 residues. Here the CDR3 DNA reads TGTGCCAGCGGGGTTGGAGGTCTTAGGAGTGCCTACGAGCAGTACTTC. Amino acid sequence: CASGVGGLRSAYEQYF.

The chain links TRBV14 to TRBJ1-1; D might be TRBD1 (5 bases). V dropped 0 bases and J dropped 6 bases, with 11 bases sitting between them. Germline V gives CDR1 SGHDN, CDR2 FVKESK. This CDR3 has 14 residues. The CDR3 reads CASSQDYGGSEAFF. The CDR3 coding sequence is TGTGCCAGCAGCCAAGATTACGGGGGTTCTGAAGCTTTCTTT.

The chain couples TRBV5-1 to TRBJ2-1, with 11 nucleotides matching TRBD2. The CDR3 runs 19 residues. Trimming took 0 bases from V and 2 from J; bases not matched to a gene: 10. Per the germline V gene, CDR1 is SGHRS and CDR2 is YFSETQ. The CDR3 DNA sequence: TGCGCCAGCAGCTTGGAACTAGCGGGAGCGAGGAGGGCCTACAATGAGCAGTTCTTC. It specifies CASSLELAGARRAYNEQFF.

The V call is TRBV19, the J call TRBJ2-5, with 8 bases matching TRBD1. Per the germline V gene, CDR1 is LNHDA and CDR2 is SQIVND (reference sequence). Trimming took 4 bases from V and 1 from J; bases not matched to a gene: 2. The CDR3 totals 14 residues. CDR3 amino acids: CASSKGQAQETQYF. DNA of the CDR3: TGTGCCAGTAGTAAGGGACAGGCCCAAGAGACCCAGTACTTC.

This chain links TRBV6-6 with TRBJ1-3; no reliable D call. This CDR3 region has 11 residues. V lost 6 bases and J 3 bases, leaving 3 bases between the germline ends. CDR1 is MNHNY and CDR2 is SVGAGI in the germline V gene (reference sequence). Written as DNA, the CDR3 is TGTGCCAGCAGCCTTGGAAACACCATATATTTT. Its protein product is CASSLGNTIYF.